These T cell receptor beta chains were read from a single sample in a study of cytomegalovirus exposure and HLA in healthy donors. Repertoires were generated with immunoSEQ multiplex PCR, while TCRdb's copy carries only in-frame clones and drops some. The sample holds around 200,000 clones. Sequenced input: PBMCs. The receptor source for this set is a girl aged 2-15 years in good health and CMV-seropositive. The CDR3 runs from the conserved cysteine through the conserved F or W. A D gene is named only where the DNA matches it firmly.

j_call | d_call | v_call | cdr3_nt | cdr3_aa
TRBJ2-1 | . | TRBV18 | TGTGCCAGCTCACCACCCCGGGGAACGGGCTACAATGAGCAGTTCTTC | CASSPPRGTGYNEQFF
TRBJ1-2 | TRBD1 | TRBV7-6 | TGTGCCAGCAGCTTATCCGGGACAGGGGAACCAAATGGCTACACCTTC | CASSLSGTGEPNGYTF
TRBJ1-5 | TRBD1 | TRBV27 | TGTGCCAGCAGTCTGGGACAGGGGGCCGGTGAGCCCCAGCATTTT | CASSLGQGAGEPQHF
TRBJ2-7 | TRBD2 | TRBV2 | TGTGCCAGCAGTTCTCGGACTAGCGGGATGACCTACGAGCAGTACTTC | CASSSRTSGMTYEQYF
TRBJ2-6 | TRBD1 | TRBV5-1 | TGCGCCAGCAGCTTACGGACAGGGGTATCTGGGGCCAACGTCCTGACTTTC | CASSLRTGVSGANVLTF
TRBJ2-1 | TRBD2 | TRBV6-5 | TGTGCCAGCAGCTCCCGGAGTAGCGGGAGGAATGAGCAGTTCTTC | CASSSRSSGRNEQFF
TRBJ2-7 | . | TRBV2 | TGTGCCAGCAGTTCCGGGACATCAAGCTCCTACGAGCAGTACTTC | CASSSGTSSSYEQYF
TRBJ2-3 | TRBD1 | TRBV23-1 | TGCGCCAGCAGTCAATCGATTTGCTTTCGGGACAGGGGGCGGTCAGATACGCAGTATTTT | CASSQSICFRDRGRSDTQYF
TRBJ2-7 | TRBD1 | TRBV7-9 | TGTGCCAGCAGCACCGACAGGGGGGCCTACGAGCAGTACTTC | CASSTDRGAYEQYF
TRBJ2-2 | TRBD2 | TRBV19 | TGTGCCACCAGCGGGGGGGGGAGGACCGGGGAGCTGTTTTTT | CATSGGGRTGELFF
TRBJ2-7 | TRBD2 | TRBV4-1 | TGCGCCAGCAGCCAAGCCCTTACATCTAGCGGGAGTAGTGCCTTC | CASSQALTSSGSSAF
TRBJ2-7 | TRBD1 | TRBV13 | TGTGCCAGCAGCTTCGACAGGGGCCCCCCTGGGGAGCAGTACTTC | CASSFDRGPPGEQYF
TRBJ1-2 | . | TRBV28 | TGTGCCAGCAGCAGGACAGCTACCTATGGCTACACCTTC | CASSRTATYGYTF
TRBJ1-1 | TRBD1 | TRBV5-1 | TGCGCCAGCAGCTTGGGACAGGGTCGCACTGAAGCTTTCTTT | CASSLGQGRTEAFF
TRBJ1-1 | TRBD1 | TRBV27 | TGTGCCAGCAGTTTGGGGACAGGGATGTACACTGAAGCTTTCTTT | CASSLGTGMYTEAFF
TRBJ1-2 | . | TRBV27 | TGTGCCAGCAGTTTATCCGCGGGTGGGAACTATGGCTACACCTTC | CASSLSAGGNYGYTF
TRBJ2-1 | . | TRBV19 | TGTGCCAGTATTAACCGGGACTCCGACAATGAGCAGTTCTTC | CASINRDSDNEQFF
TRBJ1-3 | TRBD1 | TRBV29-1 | TGCAGCGTCGGCGGGACAGCTGGAAACACCATATATTTT | CSVGGTAGNTIYF
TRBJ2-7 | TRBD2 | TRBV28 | TGTGCCAGCAGGACTAGCGGGAGGAATTACGAGCAGTACTTC | CASRTSGRNYEQYF
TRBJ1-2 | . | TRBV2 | TGTGCCAGCTGGGGGCTCAACTATGGCTACACCTTC | CASWGLNYGYTF
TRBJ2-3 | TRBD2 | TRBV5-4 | TGTGCCAGCAGCTTGGGCGGGAGTCAAGATACGCAGTATTTT | CASSLGGSQDTQYF
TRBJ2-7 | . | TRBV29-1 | TGCAGCGTTGTGGGCCGCTTCGCCTACGAGCAGTACTTC | CSVVGRFAYEQYF
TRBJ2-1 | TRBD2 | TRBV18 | TGTGCCAGCTCAAACGGACTAGCGGGTTACAATGAGCAGTTCTTC | CASSNGLAGYNEQFF
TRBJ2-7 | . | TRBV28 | TGTGCCAGCGTGCGAGCGCATCCCTACTCCTACGAGCAGTACTTC | CASVRAHPYSYEQYF
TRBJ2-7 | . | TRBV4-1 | TGCGCCAGCAGCCAAGAGGGACTGAGCTTTGGGCAGTACTTC | CASSQEGLSFGQYF
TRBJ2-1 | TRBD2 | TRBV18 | TGTGCCAGCTCACCACCACTTAGCGGGAGCAATGAGCAGTTCTTC | CASSPPLSGSNEQFF
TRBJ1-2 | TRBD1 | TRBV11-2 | TGTGCCAGCAGCCACTACCGGGGACAGGGTTTGGATGGCTACACCTTC | CASSHYRGQGLDGYTF
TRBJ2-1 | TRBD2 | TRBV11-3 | TGTGCCAGCAGTTATAGCGGGAGTTGGTACAATGAGCAGTTCTTC | CASSYSGSWYNEQFF
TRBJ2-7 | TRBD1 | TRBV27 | TGTGCCAGCAGACCCCTCGGGACAGGGGGCGGCGAGCAGTACTTC | CASRPLGTGGGEQYF
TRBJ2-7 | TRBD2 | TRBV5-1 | TGCGCCAGCAGCTTTAGCGGGCCAACGGACGCCGAGCAGTACTTC | CASSFSGPTDAEQYF
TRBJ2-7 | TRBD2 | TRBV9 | TGTGCCAGCAGCGCCAGACCAATACTAGCGGGGTCCTACGAGCAGTACTTC | CASSARPILAGSYEQYF
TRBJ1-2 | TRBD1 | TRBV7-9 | TGTGCCAGCAGCCGGGGACAGGACTACTATGGCTACACCTTC | CASSRGQDYYGYTF
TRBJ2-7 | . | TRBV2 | TGTGCCAGCAGTGCGGGGGTTTCCTCCTACGAGCAGTACTTC | CASSAGVSSYEQYF
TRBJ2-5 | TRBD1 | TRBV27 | TGTGCCAGCAGGACAGGGTTCGAGACCCAGTACTTC | CASRTGFETQYF
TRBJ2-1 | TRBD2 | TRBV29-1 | TGCAGCGTACACCCGACTAGCGGGAGTGGGGATAATGAGCAGTTCTTC | CSVHPTSGSGDNEQFF
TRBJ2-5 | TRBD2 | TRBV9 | TGTGCCAGCAGCGGGACTAGCGGGCAAGAGACCCAGTACTTC | CASSGTSGQETQYF
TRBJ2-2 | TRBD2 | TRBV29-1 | TGCAGCGTTGGGGGCGGGAGTGGTACCGGGGAGCTGTTTTTT | CSVGGGSGTGELFF
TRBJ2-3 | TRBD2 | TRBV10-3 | TGTGCCATCAGTCCCCCAGGCGGGGGTTCGGATACGCAGTATTTT | CAISPPGGGSDTQYF
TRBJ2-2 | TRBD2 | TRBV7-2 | TGTGCCAGCAGCCCTGAACTAGCGGGAGTATTCAGTAACACCGGGGAGCTGTTTTTT | CASSPELAGVFSNTGELFF
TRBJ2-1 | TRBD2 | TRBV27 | TGTGCCAGCAGTTATAGAGCTAGCGGGATTATCGATGAGCAGTTCTTC | CASSYRASGIIDEQFF
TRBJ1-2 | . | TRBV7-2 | TGTGCCAGCAGCTTAGTCGAACAGGGCTTAGCTAACTATGGCTACACCTTC | CASSLVEQGLANYGYTF
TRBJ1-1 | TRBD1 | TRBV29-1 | TGCAGCGTTGAAGATAAGGGACAGACTGAAGCTTTCTTT | CSVEDKGQTEAFF
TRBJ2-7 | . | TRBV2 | TGTGCCAGCAGTGGCAGACTACCTACCTACGAGCAGTACTTC | CASSGRLPTYEQYF
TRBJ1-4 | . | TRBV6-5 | TGTGCCAGCAGTCTACGCCAGCAGCGTAATGAAAAACTGTTTTTT | CASSLRQQRNEKLFF
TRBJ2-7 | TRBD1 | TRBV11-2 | TGTGCCAGCAGCCAGACGACAGGGGGGGCCTACGAGCAGTACTTC | CASSQTTGGAYEQYF
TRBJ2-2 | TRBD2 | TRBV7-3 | TGTGCCAGCAGCTTACTAGCGGGAGGGCCCGGGGAGCTGTTTTTT | CASSLLAGGPGELFF
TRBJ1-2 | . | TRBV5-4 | TGTGCCAGCAGCTTGGCGCAGGACATACAGCCCCATGGCTACACCTTC | CASSLAQDIQPHGYTF
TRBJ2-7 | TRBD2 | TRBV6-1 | TGTGCCGGCGGACGGCGGGAGGGAACCGAGCAGTACTTC | CAGGRREGTEQYF
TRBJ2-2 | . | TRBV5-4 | TGTGCCAGCAGCTCCGGACTCTTGGGAGGCGGGGAGCTGTTTTTT | CASSSGLLGGGELFF
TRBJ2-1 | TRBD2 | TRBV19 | TGTGCCAGTAGTATAGACCATACCGGGACTACCGACCACAATGAGCAGTTCTTC | CASSIDHTGTTDHNEQFF
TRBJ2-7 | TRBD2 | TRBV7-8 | TGTGCCAGCAGGGAGGGACTAGCGGGAGGCTACGAGCAGTACTTC | CASREGLAGGYEQYF
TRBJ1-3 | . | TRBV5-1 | TGCGCCAGCAGCGTACAGACGGGGGCTGGAAACACCATATATTTT | CASSVQTGAGNTIYF
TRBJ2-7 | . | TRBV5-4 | TGTGCCAGCAGCTTGTATGGAGTTCAGGGCCCACAGATCTTC | CASSLYGVQGPQIF